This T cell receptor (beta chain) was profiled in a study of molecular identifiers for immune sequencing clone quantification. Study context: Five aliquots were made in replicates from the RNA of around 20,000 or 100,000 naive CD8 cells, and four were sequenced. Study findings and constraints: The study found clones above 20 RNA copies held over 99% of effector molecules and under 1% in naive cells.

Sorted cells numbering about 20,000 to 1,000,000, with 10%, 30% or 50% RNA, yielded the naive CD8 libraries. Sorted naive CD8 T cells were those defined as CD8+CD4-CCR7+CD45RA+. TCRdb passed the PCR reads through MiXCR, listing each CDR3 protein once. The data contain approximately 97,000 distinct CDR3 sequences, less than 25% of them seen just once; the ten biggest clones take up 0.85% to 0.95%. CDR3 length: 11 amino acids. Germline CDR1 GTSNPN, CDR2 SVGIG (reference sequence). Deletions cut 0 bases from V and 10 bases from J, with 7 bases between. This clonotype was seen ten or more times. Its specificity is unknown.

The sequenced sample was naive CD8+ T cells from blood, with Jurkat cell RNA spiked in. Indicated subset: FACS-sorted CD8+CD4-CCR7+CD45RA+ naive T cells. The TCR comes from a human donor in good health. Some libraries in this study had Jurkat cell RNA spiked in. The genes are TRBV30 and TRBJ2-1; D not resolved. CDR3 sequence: CAWSVVSEQFF. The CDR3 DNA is TGTGCCTGGAGTGTAGTGTCCGAGCAGTTCTTC.